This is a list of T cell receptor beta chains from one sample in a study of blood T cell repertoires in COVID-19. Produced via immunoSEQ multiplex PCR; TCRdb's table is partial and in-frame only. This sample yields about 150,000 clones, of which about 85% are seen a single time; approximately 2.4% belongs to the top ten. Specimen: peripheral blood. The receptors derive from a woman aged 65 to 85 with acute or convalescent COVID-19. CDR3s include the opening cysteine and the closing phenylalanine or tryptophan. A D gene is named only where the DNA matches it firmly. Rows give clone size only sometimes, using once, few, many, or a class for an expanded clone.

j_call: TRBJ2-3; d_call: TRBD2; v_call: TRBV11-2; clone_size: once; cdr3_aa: CASSLVAGGSADTQYF; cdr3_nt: TGTGCCAGCAGCTTAGTGGCGGGGGGGTCGGCAGATACGCAGTATTTT
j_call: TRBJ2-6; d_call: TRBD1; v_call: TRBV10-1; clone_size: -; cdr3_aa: CASWGQGFRRANVLTF; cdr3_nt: TGCGCCAGCTGGGGACAGGGTTTTCGACGGGCCAACGTCCTGACTTTC
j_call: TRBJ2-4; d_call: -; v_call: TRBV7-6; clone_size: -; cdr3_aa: CASSLAPGANIQYF; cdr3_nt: TGTGCCAGCAGCTTAGCTCCAGGGGCAAACATTCAGTACTTC
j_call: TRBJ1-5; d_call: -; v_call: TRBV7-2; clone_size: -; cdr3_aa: CASSLVRDNYQPQHF; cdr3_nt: TGTGCCAGCAGCTTAGTTCGGGACAACTATCAGCCCCAGCATTTT
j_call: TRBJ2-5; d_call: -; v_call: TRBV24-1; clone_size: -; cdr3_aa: CATSDSGFETQYF; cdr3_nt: TGTGCCACCAGTGATTCAGGGTTTGAGACCCAGTACTTC
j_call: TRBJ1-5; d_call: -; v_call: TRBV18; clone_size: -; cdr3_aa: CASSPQGNSNQPQHF; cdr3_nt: TGTGCCAGCTCACCACAGGGGAATAGCAATCAGCCCCAGCATTTT
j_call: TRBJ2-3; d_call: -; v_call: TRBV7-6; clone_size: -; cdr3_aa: CASSLGPGGSTDTQYF; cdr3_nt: TGTGCCAGCAGCTTAGGGCCCGGCGGCAGCACAGATACGCAGTATTTT
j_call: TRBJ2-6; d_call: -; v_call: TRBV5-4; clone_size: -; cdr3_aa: CASSLGAGANVLTF; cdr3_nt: TGTGCCAGCAGCTTGGGCGCTGGGGCCAACGTCCTGACTTTC
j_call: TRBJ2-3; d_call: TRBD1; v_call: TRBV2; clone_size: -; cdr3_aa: CASSQGALSTDTQYF; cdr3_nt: TGTGCCAGCAGTCAGGGGGCCCTAAGCACAGATACGCAGTATTTT
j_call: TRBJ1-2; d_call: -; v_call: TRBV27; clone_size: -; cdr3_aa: CASSLAPTDYGYTF; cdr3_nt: TGTGCCAGCAGTTTGGCCCCTACAGACTATGGCTACACCTTC
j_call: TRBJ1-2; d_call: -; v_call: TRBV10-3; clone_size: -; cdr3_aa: CATTRETTHGYTF; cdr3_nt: TGTGCCACTACCCGGGAAACTACGCATGGCTACACCTTC
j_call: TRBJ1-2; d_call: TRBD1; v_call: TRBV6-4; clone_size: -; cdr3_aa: CASSDSRHARQGNISGYGYTF; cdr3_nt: TGTGCCAGCAGTGACTCGCGACACGCCAGACAGGGTAATATTAGTGGCTATGGCTACACCTTC
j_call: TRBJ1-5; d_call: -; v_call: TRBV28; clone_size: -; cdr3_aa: CASSFDKFNQPQHF; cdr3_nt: TGTGCCAGCAGTTTTGACAAATTCAATCAGCCCCAGCATTTT
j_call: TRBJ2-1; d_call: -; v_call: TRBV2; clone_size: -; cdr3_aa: CASSEHIYNEQFF; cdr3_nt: TGTGCCAGCAGTGAACACATCTACAATGAGCAGTTCTTC
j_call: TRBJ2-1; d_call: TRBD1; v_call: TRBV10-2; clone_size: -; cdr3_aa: CASSRQGRQFF; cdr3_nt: TGCGCCAGCAGCCGACAGGGTAGGCAGTTCTTC
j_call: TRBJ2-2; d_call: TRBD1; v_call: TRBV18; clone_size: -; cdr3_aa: CASSERTGRNTGELFF; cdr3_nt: TGTGCCAGCTCCGAGAGGACAGGGAGGAACACCGGGGAGCTGTTTTTT
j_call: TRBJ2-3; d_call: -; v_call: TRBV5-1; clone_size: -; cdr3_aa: CASSRAGTSSTDTQYF; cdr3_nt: TGCGCCAGCAGCAGGGCCGGGACTTCTAGCACAGATACGCAGTATTTT
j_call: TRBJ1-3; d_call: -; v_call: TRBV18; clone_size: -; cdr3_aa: CASSLLTGFSGNTIYF; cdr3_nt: TGTGCCAGCTCACTACTAACAGGGTTCTCTGGAAACACCATATATTTT
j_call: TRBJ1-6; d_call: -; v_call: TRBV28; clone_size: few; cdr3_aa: CATTLQRQNSPLHF; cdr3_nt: TGTGCCACCACCCTTCAGAGGCAGAATTCACCCCTCCACTTT
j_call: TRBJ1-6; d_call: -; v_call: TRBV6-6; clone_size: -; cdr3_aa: CASSRRGGASSPLHF; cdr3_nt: TGTGCCAGCAGTCGCCGCGGGGGGGCGAGTTCACCCCTCCACTTT
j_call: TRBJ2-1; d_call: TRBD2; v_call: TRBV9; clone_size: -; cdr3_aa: CASSVALLAGDNEQFF; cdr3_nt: TGTGCCAGCAGCGTAGCTTTACTAGCGGGGGACAATGAGCAGTTCTTC
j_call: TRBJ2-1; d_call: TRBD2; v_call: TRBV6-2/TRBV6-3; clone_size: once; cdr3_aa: CASSYGLAGGRFDEQFF; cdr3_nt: TGTGCCAGCAGTTACGGGCTAGCGGGGGGGCGGTTCGATGAGCAGTTCTTC
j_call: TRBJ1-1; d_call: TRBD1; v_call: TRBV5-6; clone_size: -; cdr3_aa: CASSLGDRGNTEAFF; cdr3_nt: TGTGCCAGCAGCTTGGGTGACAGGGGGAACACTGAAGCTTTCTTT
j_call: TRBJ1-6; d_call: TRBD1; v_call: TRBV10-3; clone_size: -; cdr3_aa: CAISDLDRTSYSPLHF; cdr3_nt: TGTGCCATCAGTGACTTGGACAGGACAAGTTATTCACCCCTCCACTTT
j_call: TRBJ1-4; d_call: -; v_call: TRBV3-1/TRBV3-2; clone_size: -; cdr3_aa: CASSPTGAGEKLFF; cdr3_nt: TGTGCCAGCAGCCCCACAGGCGCGGGAGAAAAACTGTTTTTT
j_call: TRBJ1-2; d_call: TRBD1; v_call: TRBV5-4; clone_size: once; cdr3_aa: CASSSLTGGPGYTF; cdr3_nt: TGTGCCAGCAGCTCGCTAACAGGGGGTCCTGGCTACACCTTC
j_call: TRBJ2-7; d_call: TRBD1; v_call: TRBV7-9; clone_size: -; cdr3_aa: CASSGSGTASYEQYF; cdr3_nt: TGTGCCAGCAGCGGCTCCGGGACAGCTTCCTACGAGCAGTACTTC
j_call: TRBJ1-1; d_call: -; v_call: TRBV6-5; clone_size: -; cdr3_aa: CASSYRGLMNTEAFF; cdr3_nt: TGTGCCAGCAGTTACAGGGGCCTCATGAACACTGAAGCTTTCTTT
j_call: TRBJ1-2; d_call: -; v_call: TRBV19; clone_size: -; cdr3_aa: CASSARGDYGYTF; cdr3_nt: TGTGCCAGTAGTGCCCGAGGAGACTATGGCTACACCTTC
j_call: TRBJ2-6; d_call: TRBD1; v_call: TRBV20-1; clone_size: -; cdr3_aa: CSASGARGPLGANVLTF; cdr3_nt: TGCAGTGCTAGTGGCGCCAGGGGGCCGCTTGGGGCCAACGTCCTGACTTTC
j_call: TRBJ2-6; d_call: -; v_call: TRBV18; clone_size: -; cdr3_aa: CASSLTRGVRSGANVLTF; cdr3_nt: TGTGCCAGCTCTCTTACAAGGGGCGTTAGGTCTGGGGCCAACGTCCTGACTTTC
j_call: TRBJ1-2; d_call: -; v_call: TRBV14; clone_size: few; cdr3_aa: CASSRHFGEGTNYGYTF; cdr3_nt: TGTGCCAGCAGCCGCCACTTCGGGGAGGGAACAAACTATGGCTACACCTTC
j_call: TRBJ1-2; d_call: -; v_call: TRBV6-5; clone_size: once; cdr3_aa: CASTLSANYGYTF; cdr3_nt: TGTGCCAGCACCCTGTCAGCTAACTATGGCTACACCTTC
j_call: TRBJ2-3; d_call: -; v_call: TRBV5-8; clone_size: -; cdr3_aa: CASSFLDSRDTQYF; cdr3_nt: TGTGCCAGCAGCTTTCTAGACTCTCGGGATACGCAGTATTTT
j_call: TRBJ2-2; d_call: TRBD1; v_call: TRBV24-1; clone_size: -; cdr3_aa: CATSLGGQGISGELFF; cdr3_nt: TGTGCCACCAGCTTAGGGGGACAGGGAATTTCCGGGGAGCTGTTTTTT
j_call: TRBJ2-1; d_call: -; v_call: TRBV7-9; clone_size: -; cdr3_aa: CASSRSNEQFF; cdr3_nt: TGTGCCAGCAGCCGTAGCAATGAGCAGTTCTTC
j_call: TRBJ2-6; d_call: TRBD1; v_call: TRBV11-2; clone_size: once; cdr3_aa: CASSLGPDRAGANVLTF; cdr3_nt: TGTGCCAGCAGCTTAGGGCCGGACAGGGCTGGGGCCAACGTCCTGACTTTC
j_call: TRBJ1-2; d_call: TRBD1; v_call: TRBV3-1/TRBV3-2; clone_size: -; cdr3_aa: CASSEPGQANYGYTF; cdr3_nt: TGTGCCAGCAGCGAGCCGGGACAGGCTAACTATGGCTACACCTTC
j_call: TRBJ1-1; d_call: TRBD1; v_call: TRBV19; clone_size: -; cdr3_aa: CASSRTRTGSENTEAFF; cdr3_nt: TGTGCCAGTAGTAGGACAAGGACAGGGTCGGAGAACACTGAAGCTTTCTTT
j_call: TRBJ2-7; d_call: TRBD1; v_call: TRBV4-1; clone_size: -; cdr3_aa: CASSQVLTGGSYEQYF; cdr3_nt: TGCGCCAGCAGCCAAGTGTTAACAGGGGGAAGCTACGAGCAGTACTTC
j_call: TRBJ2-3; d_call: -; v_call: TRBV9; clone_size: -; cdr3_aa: CASSTVSSSTDTQYF; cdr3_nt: TGTGCCAGCAGTACAGTGTCCTCTAGCACAGATACGCAGTATTTT
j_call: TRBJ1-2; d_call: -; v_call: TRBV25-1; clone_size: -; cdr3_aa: CASSEEDYGYTF; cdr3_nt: TGTGCCAGCAGTGAAGAGGACTATGGCTACACCTTC
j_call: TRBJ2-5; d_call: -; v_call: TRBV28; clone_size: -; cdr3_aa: CASSSGLTQETQYF; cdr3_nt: TGTGCCAGCAGTTCCGGACTGACGCAAGAGACCCAGTACTTC
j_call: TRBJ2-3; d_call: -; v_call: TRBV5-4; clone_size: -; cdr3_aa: CASSLNWGADTQYF; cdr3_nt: TGTGCCAGCAGCTTGAATTGGGGAGCAGATACGCAGTATTTT
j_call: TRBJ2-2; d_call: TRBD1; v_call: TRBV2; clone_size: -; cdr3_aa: CASSTQGVGELFF; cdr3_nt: TGTGCCAGCAGTACCCAGGGGGTTGGGGAGCTGTTTTTT
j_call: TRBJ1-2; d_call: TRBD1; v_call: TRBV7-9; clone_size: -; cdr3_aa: CASSEGAAANYGYTF; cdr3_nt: TGTGCCAGCAGCGAGGGGGCGGCTGCTAACTATGGCTACACCTTC
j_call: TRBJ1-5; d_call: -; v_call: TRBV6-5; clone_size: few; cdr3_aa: CASRIYRETSQPQHF; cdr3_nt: TGTGCCAGCAGGATCTACAGGGAAACGAGTCAGCCCCAGCATTTT
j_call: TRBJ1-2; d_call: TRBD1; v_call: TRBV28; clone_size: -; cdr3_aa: CASSGTVGEGYTF; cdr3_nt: TGTGCCAGCAGTGGGACAGTTGGGGAGGGCTACACCTTC